This T cell receptor beta chain stems from a study of cytomegalovirus exposure and HLA in healthy donors. PCR amplification relied on 60 Vbeta primers (plus 13 Jbeta primers). Clones were sequenced by immunoSEQ multiplex PCR, and TCRdb holds only the in-frame ones, with some missing. The table records 80,000 to 90,000 clones, about four fifths of them present only once. This CDR3 comprises 13 residues. Germline-derived CDR1 and CDR2 are SGHDT and YYEEEE. V was pared by 5 bases and J by 7 bases, with 7 bases of the junction left unmatched. This sequence joins TRBV5-6 and TRBJ1-2; 8 bases are shared with TRBD1. The specimen was PBMCs. The receptor comes from a woman aged 25 to 39 in good health and CMV-seronegative. DNA for the CDR3: TGTGCCAGCAGGCTGACAGGGGACTTTGGCTACACCTTC. Translating gives CASRLTGDFGYTF.